A single sample gave rise to the 32 T cell receptor beta chains below, sequenced in a study of T cell responses to AZD1222 COVID-19 vaccine. Repertoires were generated with immunoSEQ multiplex PCR, while TCRdb's copy carries only in-frame clones and drops some. This table holds under 200,000 clones, less than 95% found once. The specimen comprised peripheral blood, sampled on day 0 of AZD1222 vaccination. All receptors come from an adult in good health.

This chain links TRBV7-2 with TRBJ1-4; no clear D gene. This CDR3 has 17 amino acids. CDR1 is SGHTA and CDR2 is FQGNSA in the germline V gene. The V gene lost 1 base and the J gene lost 0 bases, with 12 bases spanning the gap. The CDR3, as DNA: TGTGCCAGCAGCTTAGTACCCGACGGTGCAACTAATGAAAAACTGTTTTTT. Its protein product is CASSLVPDGATNEKLFF. The whole variable domain, filled in from reference TRBV7-2 and TRBJ1-4, reads GAGVSQSPSNKVTEKGKDVELRCDPISGHTALYWYRQSLGQGLEFLIYFQGNSAPDKSGLPSDRFSAERTGGSVSTLTIQRTQQEDSAVYLCASSLVPDGATNEKLFFGSGTQLSVL.

The gene calls are TRBV7-2 and TRBJ1-5; weak D call: TRBD1 (6 bases). The CDR3 extends over 19 amino acids. Germline V gene data show CDR1 as SGHTA and CDR2 as FQGNSA. The ends were cut back, 1 base at V and 0 bases at J, with 19 bases in the middle. CDR3 DNA sequence: TGTGCCAGCAGCTTAGTAGGTCTCCCAAGGGGGTATAGCAATCAGCCCCAGCATTTT. Its protein is CASSLVGLPRGYSNQPQHF.

The J gene is TRBJ1-2, the V gene TRBV24-1, with TRBD1 identical over 7 bases. CDR1 is KGHDR, CDR2 SFDVKD, per germline. V lost 2 bases and J lost 8; bases outside the gene matches: 10. This CDR3 has 15 residues. CDR3 protein: CATSDSIEGAGGYTF. The CDR3 DNA reads TGTGCCACCAGTGATTCTATCGAGGGGGCTGGGGGCTACACCTTC.

V is TRBV6-5 and J is TRBJ1-1, with a weak D call TRBD1 (5 bases). Trimming removed 7 bases at V and 1 base at J, with 10 bases between. There are 13 residues in the CDR3. Germline assignment: CDR1 MNHEY and CDR2 SVGAGI. The DNA of the CDR3 is TGTGCCAGCACTAAGACAGCGAACACTGAAGCTTTCTTT. Residues: CASTKTANTEAFF.

This chain connects TRBV9 to TRBJ2-2; no reliable D call. The CDR3 is 12 residues long. V lost 6 bases and J 7 bases, leaving 10 bases between the germline ends. Germline V CDR1 and CDR2: SGDLS, YYNGEE. The CDR3 loop reads CASTREDGELFF. The CDR3 bases are TGTGCCAGCACAAGGGAAGACGGGGAGCTGTTTTTT.

The chain joins TRBV7-2 to TRBJ2-3; D unresolved. This CDR3 contains 15 residues. V was pared by 2 bases and J by 6 bases, with 15 bases between. Germline values: CDR1 SGHTA, CDR2 FQGNSA. The CDR3 DNA reads as TGTGCCAGCAGCTTAATACTCGAGGTTGGTGATACGCAGTATTTT. This translates into CASSLILEVGDTQYF. The variable domain in full, completed from reference TRBV7-2 and TRBJ2-3, reads GAGVSQSPSNKVTEKGKDVELRCDPISGHTALYWYRQSLGQGLEFLIYFQGNSAPDKSGLPSDRFSAERTGGSVSTLTIQRTQQEDSAVYLCASSLILEVGDTQYFGPGTRLTVL.

The rearrangement links TRBV7-9 to TRBJ1-1; a possible D gene is TRBD1 (5 bases). Germline V gene data show CDR1 as SEHNR and CDR2 as FQNEAQ (reference sequence). The V end lost 6 bases, the J end lost 4 bases, and 18 bases lay between the germline ends. The CDR3 totals 15 residues. The CDR3 nucleotides are TGTGCCAGCAGTTCGAGTGGGGGAGGGAGCACTGAAGCTTTCTTT. This sequence encodes CASSSSGGGSTEAFF.

The CDR3 sequence: CASSYLPGTGIYGYTF. The DNA for the CDR3 is TGTGCCAGCAGTTATTTGCCCGGGACAGGCATCTATGGCTACACCTTC. V is TRBV6-5 and J is TRBJ1-2, with 8 bases matching TRBD1. This CDR3 is 16 amino acids long. The junction had 10 bases not matched to a gene; V was cut back by 3 bases and J by 4 bases. Germline V lookup: CDR1 MNHEY, CDR2 SVGAGI.

The chain links TRBV28 to TRBJ1-2; D perhaps matches TRBD1 (5 bases). CDR1 and CDR2 (germline): MDHEN, SYDVKM. The CDR3 is 14 amino acids. V was cut by 6 bases and J by 4 bases, with 15 bases left in between. This chain's CDR3 is CASRASGEGYGYTF. The CDR3 DNA sequence: TGTGCCAGCAGAGCATCGGGGGAAGGCTATGGCTACACCTTC.

V is TRBV27 and J is TRBJ2-3; D is unresolved. Germline values: CDR1 MNHEY, CDR2 SMNVEV (reference sequence). Deletions cut 7 bases from V and 9 bases from J, with 17 bases between. The CDR3 is 13 amino acids. CDR3 nucleotides: TGTGCCAGCAACTCCAACGGTGGGGAAACGCAGTATTTT. Translating gives CASNSNGGETQYF.

Notes on this clone: Germline and junction disagree at one end, which may indicate a read error. The rearrangement uses TRBV5-1 and TRBJ2-5; the D is unclear. This CDR3 comprises 12 residues. CDR1 is SGHRS, CDR2 YFSETQ, per germline. Here the CDR3 reads CASSLGTEAQYF. CDR3 in DNA: TGCGCCAGCAGTTTAGGTACAGAGGCCCAGTACTTC. The complete variable domain, with remaining parts taken from reference TRBV5-1 and TRBJ2-5, reads KAGVTQTPRYLIKTRGQQVTLSCSPISGHRSVSWYQQTPGQGLQFLFEYFSETQRNKGNFPGRFSGRQFSNSRSEMNVSTLELGDSALYLCASSLGTEAQYFGPGTRLLVL.

V is TRBV6-5 and J is TRBJ1-2; no clear D. The CDR3 sequence is 14 residues long. The V end lost 6 bases, the J end lost 1 base, and 12 bases lay between the germline ends. Germline CDR1 and CDR2: MNHEY and SVGAGI. CDR3 DNA sequence: TGTGCCAGCAGAGCGGCAGGTTTTAACTATGGCTACACCTTC. Translation: CASRAAGFNYGYTF.

This clone occurred a few times. The chain is built from TRBV7-9 and TRBJ1-1; no clear D. This CDR3 is 14 amino acids long. V was cut by 4 bases and J by 5 bases, with 14 bases left in between. CDR1 is SEHNR, CDR2 FQNEAQ, per germline (reference sequence). CDR3 bases: TGTGCCAGCAGCTCGGAAGTATCGGGTACTGAAGCTTTCTTT. Protein sequence: CASSSEVSGTEAFF.

This chain's CDR3 is CASSYSHTYEQYF. Written as DNA, the CDR3 is TGTGCCAGCAGTTACTCGCACACCTACGAGCAGTACTTC. The chain links TRBV6-5 to TRBJ2-7; D gene uncertain. V was cut by 0 bases and J by 2 bases, with 5 bases left in between. CDR3 length: 13 amino acids. Germline V gene lookup returns CDR1 MNHEY and CDR2 SVGAGI.

This chain joins TRBV5-1 and TRBJ2-1; no firm D call. This CDR3 spans 14 amino acids. The germline V gene has CDR1 SGHRS and CDR2 YFSETQ. With 3 bases removed from V and 4 bases from J, the gap between germline ends came to 11 bases. The CDR3 nucleotides read TGCGCCAGCAGCTCGATATCGATTTACAATGAGCAGTTCTTC. This sequence encodes CASSSISIYNEQFF.

This chain links TRBV4-1 with TRBJ2-5; TRBD2 aligns across 13 bases. The V gene end was trimmed by 8 bases and the J gene end by 5 bases; junction bases not matched to a gene: 11. The CDR3 is made up of 16 amino acids. Germline CDR1 and CDR2: MGHRA and YSYEKL. CDR3 sequence (DNA): TGCGCCAGCTGTCTCCGACTAGCGGGGGGCGTGGAGACCCAGTACTTC. Translating it yields CASCLRLAGGVETQYF.

The chain couples TRBV18 to TRBJ2-5; D is possibly TRBD1 (6 bases). The CDR3 has 14 residues. Germline V CDR1 and CDR2: KGHSH, LQKENI. V lost 3 bases and J 4 bases, leaving 12 bases between the germline ends. This chain's CDR3 is CASSPQGLGETQYF. CDR3 bases: TGTGCCAGCTCACCGCAGGGGTTGGGAGAGACCCAGTACTTC.

The chain employs TRBV28 and TRBJ2-7; no definite D call. Germline CDR1 is MDHEN and CDR2 is SYDVKM. The CDR3 totals 12 residues. Trimming took off 6 bases at V and 4 bases at J, with 10 bases between the two ends. CDR3 bases: TGTGCCAGCAGCCCGGTTAGATACGAGCAGTACTTC. Protein sequence: CASSPVRYEQYF. The full variable domain, completed using reference TRBV28 and TRBJ2-7, is DVKVTQSSRYLVKRTGEKVFLECVQDMDHENMFWYRQDPGLGLRLIYFSYDVKMKEKGDIPEGYSVSREKKERFSLILESASTNQTSMYLCASSPVRYEQYFGPGTRLTVT.

The chain carries TRBV6-5 and TRBJ2-2, with 10 bases that match TRBD1. The CDR3 is 15 residues long. With 5 bases clipped from V and 4 bases from J, the junction kept 4 bases outside the gene matches. Looked up from germline, CDR1 is MNHEY and CDR2 is SVGAGI. The CDR3 coding sequence is TGTGCCAGCAGTAGACAGGGGGCCGGCACCGGGGAGCTGTTTTTT. It yields the protein CASSRQGAGTGELFF.

The chain uses TRBV7-2 and TRBJ2-4; no reliable D call. Trimming pared 1 base from V and 10 bases from J, leaving 5 bases between. Germline CDR1 reads SGHTA; CDR2 reads FQGNSA. This CDR3 comprises 11 residues. As DNA, the CDR3 is TGTGCCAGCAGCTTAGGGGGAATTCAGTACTTC. Residues: CASSLGGIQYF.

The chain employs TRBV5-1 and TRBJ2-5, with D possibly being TRBD1 (5 bases). With 0 bases removed from V and 5 bases from J, the gap between germline ends came to 17 bases. Germline CDR1 and CDR2: SGHRS and YFSETQ. The CDR3 runs 16 residues. This CDR3 reads CASSLERGAARETQYF. CDR3 bases: TGCGCCAGCAGCTTGGAAAGGGGCGCGGCGCGGGAGACCCAGTACTTC. Together with reference TRBV5-1 and TRBJ2-5, the CDR3 gives the full variable domain: KAGVTQTPRYLIKTRGQQVTLSCSPISGHRSVSWYQQTPGQGLQFLFEYFSETQRNKGNFPGRFSGRQFSNSRSEMNVSTLELGDSALYLCASSLERGAARETQYFGPGTRLLVL.

The chain combines TRBV5-6 with TRBJ1-1, with D possibly being TRBD1 (6 bases). The CDR3 is 12 amino acids. V was trimmed by 7 bases and J by 4 bases, leaving 11 bases between them. Germline CDR1 SGHDT, CDR2 YYEEEE. In nucleotides, the CDR3 is TGTGCCAGCGGGGAAGGGGGCACTGAAGCTTTCTTT. It encodes CASGEGGTEAFF.

The chain carries TRBV30 and TRBJ1-5; D gene uncertain. This CDR3 comprises 14 residues. CDR1 GTSNPN and CDR2 SVGIG come from the germline V gene (reference sequence). Trimming left V 1 base short and J 2 bases short, with 9 bases between. The CDR3 protein is CAWSGGLGNQPQHF. CDR3 coding DNA: TGTGCCTGGAGTGGGGGTTTGGGCAATCAGCCCCAGCATTTT.

The chain joins TRBV7-2 to TRBJ1-1; D not resolved. Germline V lookup: CDR1 SGHTA, CDR2 FQGNSA. This CDR3 spans 13 amino acids. V was pared by 4 bases and J by 8 bases, with 14 bases between. DNA for the CDR3: TGTGCCAGCAGCTCTGTAGGAGCGGGCGAAGCTTTCTTT. Amino acid sequence: CASSSVGAGEAFF.

The chain is built from TRBV4-3 and TRBJ1-1; D gene uncertain. The germline gives CDR1 LGHNA, CDR2 YSLEER. This CDR3 has 14 amino acids. Trimming pared 1 base from V and 1 base from J, leaving 7 bases between. The CDR3 DNA sequence: TGCGCCAGCAGCCAAGGTGGGCAGAACACTGAAGCTTTCTTT. Translated: CASSQGGQNTEAFF.

This clone appeared a single time. The chain uses TRBV7-8 and TRBJ1-5, with 9 bases identical to TRBD1. Germline-derived CDR1 and CDR2 are SGHVS and FQNEAQ. With 5 bases clipped from V and 0 bases from J, the junction kept 14 bases outside the gene matches. The CDR3 extends over 19 amino acids. This chain's CDR3 is CASSPSTVGTGYSNQPQHF. The CDR3 DNA is TGTGCCAGCAGCCCCTCGACGGTCGGGACAGGGTATAGCAATCAGCCCCAGCATTTT.

The V and J genes are TRBV30 and TRBJ1-4; 9 bases agree with TRBD1. Germline trimming cut 5 bases from V and 6 bases from J; bases unmatched to any gene: 4. The CDR3 sequence is 13 residues long. Germline assignment: CDR1 GTSNPN and CDR2 SVGIG (reference sequence). CDR3 nucleotide sequence: TGTGCCTGGCAGGGACAGGGTTATGAAAAACTGTTTTTT. Encoded protein: CAWQGQGYEKLFF.

The chain links TRBV11-1 to TRBJ1-4; 8 bases are shared with TRBD1. Germline CDR1 reads SGHAT; CDR2 reads FQDESV (reference sequence). CDR3 size: 15 residues. J was trimmed by 2 bases and V by 5 bases; bases with no gene match: 4. The CDR3 spells CASSPRDRTNEKLFF. The DNA for the CDR3 is TGTGCCAGCAGCCCACGGGACAGGACTAATGAAAAACTGTTTTTT.

The chain combines TRBV2 with TRBJ2-3, with D unresolved. The V gene's germline CDR1 is SNHLY and CDR2 FYNNEI. V lost 1 base and J 0 bases, leaving 5 bases between the germline ends. This CDR3 has 14 residues. CDR3 sequence reads: CASSEVDSTDTQYF. The CDR3 nucleotides read TGTGCCAGCAGTGAAGTTGATAGCACAGATACGCAGTATTTT.

This chain links TRBV15 with TRBJ1-1, with 7 bases matching TRBD1. CDR3 length: 14 residues. The V gene's germline CDR1 is LNHNV and CDR2 YYDKDF (reference sequence). J lost 5 bases, V lost 5 bases, and 8 bases had no gene match. Written as DNA, the CDR3 is TGTGCCACCAGCGGAACTGACAGGGTGACTGAAGCTTTCTTT. Translating it yields CATSGTDRVTEAFF.

V and J are TRBV9 and TRBJ2-7, with 11 bases fitting TRBD2. CDR3 size: 15 residues. Per germline, CDR1 SGDLS and CDR2 YYNGEE. Trimming removed 4 bases from V and 3 bases from J; junction bases left unmatched: 6. The CDR3, as DNA: TGTGCCAGCAGCACCGGGACTAGCGGATTCTACGAGCAGTACTTC. Translated: CASSTGTSGFYEQYF. The complete variable domain, with remaining parts taken from reference TRBV9 and TRBJ2-7, reads DSGVTQTPKHLITATGQRVTLRCSPRSGDLSVYWYQQSLDQGLQFLIQYYNGEERAKGNILERFSAQQFPDLHSELNLSSLELGDSALYFCASSTGTSGFYEQYFGPGTRLTVT.

The chain uses TRBV7-8 and TRBJ1-4; 8 bases line up with TRBD1. The CDR3 totals 14 residues. In germline, CDR1 is SGHVS, CDR2 FQNEAQ. V lost 2 bases and J lost 8; bases outside the gene matches: 4. Written as DNA, the CDR3 is TGTGCCAGCAGCTTATACAGGGGGGACGAAAAACTGTTTTTT. It translates to CASSLYRGDEKLFF.